This T cell receptor beta chain was sequenced in a study of cytomegalovirus exposure and HLA in healthy donors. The study's findings and limits: Reportedly, HLA-A and HLA-B alleles of most subjects were accurately predicted from TCR beta. TCR beta chain V- and J-gene trimming was linked, in a later analysis, to a missense variant in DCLRE1C. In vitro checks showed that a few CMV-associated chains really do target CMV antigens.

With 4 bases removed from V and 9 bases from J, the gap between germline ends came to 10 bases. This CDR3 has 12 amino acids. Germline CDR1 MGHDK, CDR2 SYGVNS. A multiplex PCR was run with 60 Vbeta primers and 13 Jbeta primers. Clones were read by immunoSEQ multiplex PCR, and TCRdb kept only the in-frame ones, dropping some. This table holds about 82,000 clones, over 75% found once. Regarding this clone: Its target is unknown.

This TCR derives from a man aged 45-60 years in good health and CMV-seronegative. Material: PBMCs. This sequence joins TRBV25-1 and TRBJ2-4; D gene unclear. The CDR3: CASSASLSIQYF. As DNA, the CDR3 is TGTGCCAGCAGTGCCTCTCTTAGCATTCAGTACTTC.